Presented here are 27 T cell receptor beta chains from one specimen sequenced in a study of blood T cell repertoires in COVID-19 (dated by TCRdb to the early 2020s). Libraries were constructed by the immunoSEQ multiplex PCR assay. The immuneACCESS repertoire file appears here via TCRdb, limited to in-frame rearrangements. These files lack a portion of the clones; in checked studies, under half of the deficit traces to unresolved V genes, and the cause of the others is not known. The sample table lists 300,000 to 350,000 clones, nearly 90% of them with a count of one. In total, the top ten clones hold about 4.5% of the sample. The specimen sequenced was PBMCs or T cells enriched from blood (not recorded which). The receptors originated from a woman in her late teens or twenties with acute COVID-19.

The V and J genes are TRBV5-1 and TRBJ2-7; perhaps TRBD1 as D (5 bases). The CDR3 runs 16 residues. The ends were cut back, 3 bases at V and 4 bases at J, with 20 bases in the middle. Per the germline V gene, CDR1 is SGHRS and CDR2 is YFSETQ. CDR3 DNA sequence: TGCGCCAGCAGCTCCGCCCAGGGTGAAAGGTGGTACGAGCAGTACTTC. Its translation is CASSSAQGERWYEQYF.

The chain uses TRBV7-3 and TRBJ1-1; D not resolved. Germline CDR1 is SGHTA and CDR2 is FQGTGA. CDR3 length: 13 residues. Trimming left V 1 base short and J 5 bases short, with 8 bases between. The CDR3 nucleotides are TGTGCCAGCAGCTTAAGCTCCGGGACTGAAGCTTTCTTT. This codes for CASSLSSGTEAFF.

The rearrangement links TRBV28 to TRBJ1-2; D is unclear. V was cut by 1 base and J by 5 bases, with 5 bases left in between. This CDR3 region has 12 residues. Germline CDR1 MDHEN, CDR2 SYDVKM. CDR3 coding DNA: TGTGCCAGCAGTTTATCGGAGTATGGCTACACCTTC. Translation gives CASSLSEYGYTF.

This clone occurred once. The chain recombines TRBV2 with TRBJ1-1; tentative D call: TRBD1 (5 bases). The CDR3 has 15 residues. Between the trimmed V and J ends, which lost 0 bases and 8 bases, there was a span of 16 bases. The germline V gene encodes CDR1 SNHLY and CDR2 FYNNEI. This CDR3 is CASSEARGLRGEAFF. In nucleotides, the CDR3 is TGTGCCAGCAGTGAAGCCCGTGGACTAAGGGGCGAAGCTTTCTTT.

The chain uses TRBV12-3 or TRBV12-4 and TRBJ1-1; TRBD1 might be the D (5 bases). This CDR3 is built from 11 residues. The V end lost 6 bases, the J end lost 11 bases, and 13 bases lay between the germline ends. This CDR3 reads CASRGALGAFF. In DNA form, the CDR3 reads TGTGCCAGCAGAGGGGCCCTCGGGGCTTTCTTT.

The chain combines TRBV24-1 with TRBJ1-1; TRBD1 agrees at 8 bases. The CDR3 has 15 amino acids. Trimming took 4 bases from V and 5 from J; bases not matched to a gene: 8. CDR1 and CDR2 from the germline V gene are KGHDR and SFDVKD. The CDR3 reads CATSESGGAGTEAFF. CDR3 DNA sequence: TGTGCCACCAGTGAATCAGGGGGCGCAGGTACTGAAGCTTTCTTT.

The chain uses TRBV11-2 and TRBJ1-3, with D uncertain. V shed 0 bases and J shed 4 bases, with 7 bases lying between them. The CDR3 contains 14 residues. Germline V lookup: CDR1 SGHAT, CDR2 FQNNGV. CDR3 in amino acids: CASSLDIGGNTIYF. The CDR3 DNA sequence: TGTGCCAGCAGCTTAGATATCGGGGGAAACACCATATATTTT.

This clone occurred once. The rearrangement links TRBV6-5 to TRBJ1-4; D is perhaps TRBD1 (5 bases). The CDR3 is 13 residues long. The V end lost 2 bases, the J end lost 5 bases, and 6 bases lay between the germline ends. CDR1 and CDR2 from the germline V gene are MNHEY and SVGAGI. The CDR3 reads CASSYQGNEKLFF. Here the CDR3 DNA reads TGTGCCAGCAGTTACCAGGGAAATGAAAAACTGTTTTTT.

The chain has TRBV6-1 and TRBJ1-2; the D is unclear. Germline loops: CDR1 MNHNS, CDR2 SASEGT. Trimming cost V 2 bases and J 11 bases, with 21 bases left between them. CDR3 length: 15 residues. Here the CDR3 reads CASSEIFQASISYTF. The CDR3 DNA is TGTGCCAGCAGTGAAATTTTTCAGGCCTCAATTAGTTACACCTTC.

V gene TRBV5-1 combines with J gene TRBJ1-6, with 8 nucleotides matching TRBD1. Germline V gene data show CDR1 as SGHRS and CDR2 as YFSETQ. V lost 0 bases and J lost 5; bases outside the gene matches: 4. The CDR3 has 16 residues. CDR3 sequence: CASSLARDRHNSPLHF. The CDR3 DNA is TGCGCCAGCAGCTTGGCGCGGGACAGGCATAATTCACCCCTCCACTTT.

This clone was seen a single time. The V call is TRBV7-8, the J call TRBJ2-7, with 9 bases that match TRBD1. The CDR3 runs to 13 residues. Trimming removed 5 bases from V and 3 bases from J; junction bases left unmatched: 2. Germline CDR1 and CDR2: SGHVS and FQNEAQ. The CDR3: CASSRDRDYEQYF. The DNA for the CDR3 is TGTGCCAGCAGCCGGGACAGGGACTACGAGCAGTACTTC.

The genes are TRBV5-1 and TRBJ2-1; weak D call: TRBD1 (6 bases). This CDR3 contains 16 residues. Germline loops: CDR1 SGHRS, CDR2 YFSETQ. The V gene lost 3 bases and the J gene lost 0 bases, with 13 bases spanning the gap. The chain's CDR3 is CASSSTGMSSYNEQFF. The CDR3 coding sequence is TGCGCCAGCAGCTCTACAGGGATGAGCTCCTACAATGAGCAGTTCTTC.

This clone was observed a single time. The chain employs TRBV25-1 and TRBJ1-2; D perhaps matches TRBD1 (5 bases). CDR1 is MGHDK and CDR2 is SYGVNS in the germline V gene. This CDR3 has 12 amino acids. Trimming left V 5 bases short and J 6 bases short, with 10 bases between. The CDR3 bases are TGTGCCAGCAGTCTCCAGGGCAATGGCTACACCTTC. Its translation: CASSLQGNGYTF.

In this sample, this clone turned up once. V and J are TRBV10-2 and TRBJ1-1, with D perhaps matching TRBD1 (5 bases). The V end lost 6 bases, the J end lost 1 base, and 9 bases lay between the germline ends. The germline V gene has CDR1 WSHSY and CDR2 SAAADI. The CDR3 totals 13 residues. The CDR3 spells CASSEQENTEAFF. Here the CDR3 DNA reads TGCGCCAGCAGCGAACAGGAGAACACTGAAGCTTTCTTT.

This rearrangement joins TRBV27 to TRBJ2-3; 9 nucleotides match TRBD1. V shed 9 bases and J 5 bases; nucleotides not matched to a gene: 18. Looked up from germline, CDR1 is MNHEY and CDR2 is SMNVEV (reference sequence). This CDR3 has 17 amino acids. The CDR3 sequence is CASAGTGRSGRVDTQYF. Here the CDR3 DNA reads TGTGCCAGTGCCGGGACAGGGCGAAGCGGGCGGGTAGATACGCAGTATTTT.

This clone was counted once. The rearrangement links TRBV28 to TRBJ2-2; 10 bases agree with TRBD2. CDR1 MDHEN and CDR2 SYDVKM come from the germline V gene. The CDR3 is made up of 16 amino acids. Trimming removed 3 bases from V and 6 bases from J; junction bases left unmatched: 7. CDR3 region: CASSFLMSGRAGELFF. CDR3 nucleotide sequence: TGTGCCAGCAGTTTCCTGATGAGCGGGAGGGCCGGGGAGCTGTTTTTT.

This clone appeared once. The chain carries TRBV5-1 and TRBJ1-2; no firm D call. Germline CDR1 SGHRS, CDR2 YFSETQ. The CDR3 length is 17 residues. The V end lost 2 bases, the J end lost 0 bases, and 17 bases lay between the germline ends. The CDR3 sequence: CASSFLGGEDTNYGYTF. In nucleotides, the CDR3 is TGCGCCAGCAGCTTTCTAGGTGGAGAGGATACTAACTATGGCTACACCTTC.

The rearrangement joins TRBV4-2 to TRBJ2-7; D may be TRBD1 (5 bases). Between the trimmed V and J ends, which lost 0 bases and 2 bases, there was a span of 17 bases. The CDR3 length is 17 residues. CDR1 is LGHNA and CDR2 is YNFKEQ in the germline V gene. As DNA, the CDR3 is TGTGCCAGCAGCCAAGAGGTAGGGGCAGGACCAACCTACGAGCAGTACTTC. The encoded protein is CASSQEVGAGPTYEQYF.

This sequence joins TRBV19 and TRBJ2-5; 8 bases match TRBD2. With V trimmed by 7 bases and J by 2 bases, 3 bases remained unmatched. The CDR3 covers 13 residues. Germline-derived CDR1 and CDR2 are LNHDA and SQIVND (reference sequence). CDR3 DNA: TGTGCCAGTACCGGGGGGGGGCAAGAGACCCAGTACTTC. This encodes CASTGGGQETQYF.

This clone came up once. The V call is TRBV5-1, the J call TRBJ1-5; the D is unclear. The CDR3 has 14 residues. Trimming left V 0 bases short and J 7 bases short, with 11 bases between. The germline CDR1 and CDR2 sequences are SGHRS and YFSETQ. The CDR3 loop is CASSLESGRQPQHF. Written as DNA, the CDR3 is TGCGCCAGCAGCTTGGAGTCGGGTCGGCAGCCCCAGCATTTT.

V is TRBV9 and J is TRBJ1-4, with D tentatively TRBD1 (6 bases). V gave up 6 bases and J gave up 6 bases, with 21 bases separating them. Germline V CDR1 and CDR2: SGDLS, YYNGEE. This CDR3 is built from 16 residues. CDR3 sequence (DNA): TGTGCCAGCACCCCAAACCAGGGGAAGGGGCATGAAAAACTGTTTTTT. Translated: CASTPNQGKGHEKLFF. The full variable domain, its missing parts supplied by reference TRBV9 and TRBJ1-4, is DSGVTQTPKHLITATGQRVTLRCSPRSGDLSVYWYQQSLDQGLQFLIQYYNGEERAKGNILERFSAQQFPDLHSELNLSSLELGDSALYFCASTPNQGKGHEKLFFGSGTQLSVL.

This chain joins TRBV5-4 and TRBJ1-3; perhaps TRBD1 as D (5 bases). The CDR3 contains 15 residues. Germline loops: CDR1 SGHNT, CDR2 YYREEE (reference sequence). V was trimmed by 0 bases and J by 4 bases, leaving 11 bases between them. The CDR3 loop is CASSLGARAGNTIYF. The CDR3 nucleotides are TGTGCCAGCAGCTTGGGTGCCAGGGCGGGAAACACCATATATTTT.

This rearrangement joins TRBV6-1 to TRBJ2-7; a possible D gene is TRBD2 (5 bases). Deletions cut 6 bases from V and 0 bases from J, with 15 bases between. The CDR3 totals 15 residues. CDR1 and CDR2 from the germline V gene are MNHNS and SASEGT. CDR3 coding DNA: TGTGCCAGCAGGCTCGGACTGGAAAACTCCTACGAGCAGTACTTC. Encoded protein: CASRLGLENSYEQYF.

The chain couples TRBV13 to TRBJ2-7, with D unresolved. Trimming cost V 0 bases and J 3 bases, with 9 bases left between them. Germline assignment: CDR1 PRHDT and CDR2 FYEKMQ (reference sequence). The CDR3 length is 14 residues. In nucleotides, the CDR3 is TGTGCCAGCAGCTTAGGCGTAAAGCACTACGAGCAGTACTTC. Residues: CASSLGVKHYEQYF.

V is TRBV19 and J is TRBJ1-2; 7 nucleotides match TRBD1. The J segment lost 8 bases and the V segment lost 3 bases, leaving 12 bases of the junction unmatched. The CDR3 sequence is 15 residues long. The germline V gene encodes CDR1 LNHDA and CDR2 SQIVND (reference sequence). CDR3 sequence: CASSITPGQVEGYTF. CDR3 DNA: TGTGCCAGTAGTATTACTCCAGGACAGGTAGAAGGCTACACCTTC.

The chain couples TRBV28 to TRBJ1-2, with D possibly TRBD1 on 5 matching bases. The CDR3 is made up of 12 amino acids. Germline V gene data show CDR1 as MDHEN and CDR2 as SYDVKM. The V end was cut by 6 bases, the J end by 7 bases, with 12 bases between. The CDR3: CASRIREGGYTF. For the CDR3, the DNA is TGTGCCAGCAGGATCAGGGAGGGTGGCTACACCTTC.

This chain connects TRBV2 to TRBJ1-1, with 9 bases lining up with TRBD1. The CDR3 is 13 amino acids. Germline-derived CDR1 and CDR2 are SNHLY and FYNNEI. V shed 10 bases, J shed 3 bases, and the junction held 6 bases outside the gene matches. In nucleotides, the CDR3 is TGTGCCACCCGGGGGGACAGGGACACTGAAGCTTTCTTT. Protein product: CATRGDRDTEAFF. Based on the CDR3 plus reference TRBV2 and TRBJ1-1, the full variable domain is EPEVTQTPSHQVTQMGQEVILRCVPISNHLYFYWYRQILGQKVEFLVSFYNNEISEKSEIFDDQFSVERPDGSNFTLKIRSTKLEDSAMYFCATRGDRDTEAFFGQGTRLTVV.